The 4 T cell receptor beta chains given below trace back to one sample, sequenced in a study of vaccination and CD4 T cells after COVID-19. The Oncomine TCR Beta short-read assay sequenced DNA from cultured CD4+ T cells. TCRdb independently ran MiXCR on the PCR reads; one entry per CDR3 protein. Of about 7,100 distinct CDR3 sequences in the sample, around 72% are singletons; the top ten hold roughly 17%. These receptors have no identified antigens. Specified treatment: roughly ten-day PBMC culture with coronavirus spike peptide pools or control peptides (ViraFEST assay). The sample was CD4+ T cells from blood, cultured in vitro. Receptors originate from a human donor who had recovered from COVID-19.

CDR3 amino acids: CASSYLSGRTSYEQYF. The CDR3 DNA reads as TGTGCCAGCAGTTACCTCAGCGGGAGGACCTCCTACGAGCAGTACTTC. The chain employs TRBV6-5 and TRBJ2-7, with TRBD2 matching over 9 bases. The junction had 5 bases not matched to a gene; V was cut back by 2 bases and J by 0 bases. The CDR3 runs 16 residues. Germline V CDR1 and CDR2: MNHEY, SVGAGI.

The chain has TRBV7-2 and TRBJ1-2; D ambiguous. With 3 bases removed from V and 3 bases from J, the gap between germline ends came to 14 bases. This CDR3 is built from 15 residues. Germline assignment: CDR1 SGHTA and CDR2 FQGNSA. CDR3 region: CASSFTGIRDYGYTF. CDR3 DNA sequence: TGTGCCAGCAGCTTTACGGGGATAAGGGACTATGGCTACACCTTC.

This chain uses TRBV7-8 with TRBJ1-5; D is possibly TRBD1 (6 bases). CDR1 is SGHVS, CDR2 FQNEAQ, per germline. The CDR3 runs 13 residues. Trimming took off 1 base at V and 11 bases at J, with 12 bases between the two ends. CDR3 protein: CASSLGGTGSQHF. The DNA for the CDR3 is TGTGCCAGCAGCTTAGGTGGTACAGGGTCCCAGCATTTT.

The rearrangement joins TRBV6-2 or TRBV6-3 to TRBJ1-1; possibly TRBD1 for D (5 bases). CDR3 length: 14 amino acids. Trimming cost V 3 bases and J 5 bases, with 13 bases left between them. The germline CDR1 and CDR2 sequences are MNHEY and SVGEGT. CDR3: CASSYWQGETEAFF. The CDR3 DNA reads as TGTGCCAGCAGTTATTGGCAGGGTGAGACTGAAGCTTTCTTT.